The rows below give T cell receptor beta chains drawn from one sample of a study of blood T cells in healthy people across ages. TCRdb processed the 5' RACE reads anew with MiXCR; each CDR3 protein has one entry. The sample lists 650,000 to 1,000,000 distinct CDR3 sequences, roughly 34% occurring once. Material for sequencing was blood. The receptors were sampled from a man between 18 and 29 years old in good health. CDR3s include the opening cysteine and the closing phenylalanine or tryptophan. A D gene is named only where the DNA matches it firmly. Expanded clones get a size class; other rows say once, few or many, or leave the size out.

>18|TRBD1|TRBJ1-1|few|TRBV7-2
TGTGCCAGCAGCTTAAGATCTGGACAGGGATTAATGAACACTGAAGCTTTCTTT
CASSLRSGQGLMNTEAFF
>14|NA|TRBJ1-1|NA|TRBV5-1
TGCGCCAGCAGTAACGCGCAGGAGGACACTGAAGCTTTCTTT
CASSNAQEDTEAFF
>16|TRBD1|TRBJ2-1|NA|TRBV7-2
TGTGCCAGCAGCTTAGCCGGGACAGGGGTCTACAATGAGCAGTTCTTC
CASSLAGTGVYNEQFF
>17|TRBD2|TRBJ2-3|NA|TRBV20-1
TGCAGTGCTAGAGACCCGAGACTAGCGGGCCCCGGGGCTACGCAGTATTTT
CSARDPRLAGPGATQYF
>17|TRBD1|TRBJ1-1|few|TRBV19
TGTGCCAGTAGTATTGGACAGGGGAGTTGGGGGAACACTGAAGCTTTCTTT
CASSIGQGSWGNTEAFF
>15|NA|TRBJ2-7|many|TRBV12-3/TRBV12-4
TGTGCCAGCAGTTCCAGAAACGGGGGCTCCTACGAGCAGTACTTC
CASSSRNGGSYEQYF
>14|TRBD1|TRBJ1-5|many|TRBV7-2
TGTGCCAGCAGCAGGACAGGAGGACAACAGCCCCAGCATTTT
CASSRTGGQQPQHF
>19|TRBD2|TRBJ2-7|few|TRBV12-3/TRBV12-4
TGTGCCAGCAGTTTAAGGGGGACTAGCGGGGGGGCGTTGATGAATGAGCAGTACTTC
CASSLRGTSGGALMNEQYF
>14|TRBD1|TRBJ1-2|NA|TRBV2
TGTGCCAGCAGTGAAACAGGGGCCCTTAGGGGCTACACCTTC
CASSETGALRGYTF
>17|TRBD1|TRBJ1-1|NA|TRBV6-2/TRBV6-3
TGTGCCAGCACCAAATACCGAACAGGGGGCTCGAACACTGAAGCTTTCTTT
CASTKYRTGGSNTEAFF
>11|NA|TRBJ1-1|few|TRBV27
TGTGCCAGCGGCCCAAGGGTTGAAGCTTTCTTT
CASGPRVEAFF
>16|TRBD1|TRBJ1-1|NA|TRBV20-1
TGCAGTGCTAGAGATTGGGACAGGGGCATGAACACTGAAGTTTTCTTT
CSARDWDRGMNTEVFF
>15|NA|TRBJ2-3|NA|TRBV12-3/TRBV12-4
TGTGCCAGCAGTTTCGGCGGGGACAACACAGATACGCAGTATTTT
CASSFGGDNTDTQYF
>13|TRBD1|TRBJ2-7|NA|TRBV2
TGTGCCAGCAGTGCGGACAGGTTCTACGAGCAGTACTTC
CASSADRFYEQYF
>12|NA|TRBJ1-6|NA|TRBV7-8
TGTGCCAGCAGCAACAGGAATTCACCCCTCCACTTT
CASSNRNSPLHF
>13|NA|TRBJ1-1|few|TRBV5-5
TGTGCCAGCAGCTTGAGAGGGGCGGCTGAAGCTTTCTTT
CASSLRGAAEAFF
>16|TRBD1|TRBJ1-1|few|TRBV12-3/TRBV12-4
TGTGCCAGCAGTCTAAGCGTGGGACAGTCGAACACTGAAGCTTTCTTT
CASSLSVGQSNTEAFF
>14|NA|TRBJ2-5|few|TRBV10-3
TGTGCCATCAGTGCGGACACAAACCAAGAGACCCAGTACTTC
CAISADTNQETQYF
>13|NA|TRBJ1-2|NA|TRBV12-3/TRBV12-4
TGTGCCAGCAGTTTAGGGCGAGATAGAGGCTACACCTTC
CASSLGRDRGYTF
>14|TRBD1|TRBJ2-7|few|TRBV20-1
TGCAGTGCCTCTCCGACAGGGCGAGAGTACGAGCAGTACTTC
CSASPTGREYEQYF
>14|TRBD2|TRBJ2-1|NA|TRBV12-3/TRBV12-4
TGTGCCAGCAGTAGATTAGCGGGAGAAGAGACCCAGTTCTTC
CASSRLAGEETQFF
>15|TRBD2|TRBJ2-1|few|TRBV4-2
TGTGCCAGCAGCCAAACTAGCGGGGGGTCGCATGAGCAGTTCTTC
CASSQTSGGSHEQFF
>14|NA|TRBJ2-7|NA|TRBV20-1
TGCAGTGCTAGAAGCCCAGCGGCCCCCTACGAGCAGTACTTC
CSARSPAAPYEQYF
>14|NA|TRBJ1-2|NA|TRBV5-6
TGTGCCAGCAGCTATGCCGGGACCACAAATGGCTACACCTTC
CASSYAGTTNGYTF
>13|TRBD1|TRBJ2-5|few|TRBV7-9
TGTGCCAGCAGAGGGACAGCGGACAATGAGCAGTACTTC
CASRGTADNEQYF
>17|TRBD2|TRBJ2-7|NA|TRBV12-3/TRBV12-4
TGTGCCAGCAGCCCCCACGGGGGGGTAGGCCTTGGTAATGAGCAGTACTTC
CASSPHGGVGLGNEQYF
>16|NA|TRBJ2-5|few|TRBV29-1
TGCAGCGTTGAACGTGGCAGGGGGGCTGTTAACAATGAGCAGTACTTC
CSVERGRGAVNNEQYF
>14|NA|TRBJ2-5|few|TRBV11-2
TGTGCCAGCAGCTTAGGGAGGGGGTGGGAGACCCAGTACTTC
CASSLGRGWETQYF
>15|TRBD2|TRBJ2-1|many|TRBV12-3/TRBV12-4
TGTGCCAGCATGCGCCACAACGGGGGGTCCAATGAGCAGTTCTTC
CASMRHNGGSNEQFF
>12|NA|TRBJ2-1|many|TRBV12-3/TRBV12-4
TGTGCCAGCAGTTTCGGGGGAGATGAGCAGTTCTTC
CASSFGGDEQFF
>15|NA|TRBJ2-1|few|TRBV28
TGTGCCAGCAGGGACAGACCCAACTCCTACAATGAGCAGTTCTTC
CASRDRPNSYNEQFF
>12|NA|TRBJ1-2|NA|TRBV20-1
TGCAGTATACAATACAGAGCGGATGGCTACACCTTC
CSIQYRADGYTF
>19|TRBD2|TRBJ2-1|NA|TRBV4-1
TGCGCCAGCAGCCAAGATCTAGGACTAGCCCATAACCCCTACAATGAGCAGTTCTTC
CASSQDLGLAHNPYNEQFF
>13|NA|TRBJ2-1|NA|TRBV28
TGTGCCAGCAGTTTCCCATCCTACAATGAGCAGTTCTTC
CASSFPSYNEQFF
>14|NA|TRBJ2-1|NA|TRBV15
TGTGCCACCAGCAGAGATTCCTCCAGCTATGAGCAGTTCTTC
CATSRDSSSYEQFF
>14|TRBD2|TRBJ2-5|NA|TRBV7-2
TGTGCCAGCAGCAGAACTGGACTAGCAGAGACCCAGTACTTC
CASSRTGLAETQYF
>13|NA|TRBJ1-2|NA|TRBV20-1
TGCAGTGCTAGAGGCCAAACTAACTATGGCTACACCTTC
CSARGQTNYGYTF
>13|NA|TRBJ2-3|NA|TRBV29-1
TGCAGCGTCCCTCGGGACCTCCGTGGTACGCAGTATTTT
CSVPRDLRGTQYF
>17|NA|TRBJ2-1|NA|TRBV7-2
TGTGCCGGCAGCTTAGCGGTGGGACCTGCCTCCTACAATGAGCAGTTCTTC
CAGSLAVGPASYNEQFF
>14|TRBD1|TRBJ2-5|few|TRBV5-1
TGCGCCAGCAGCTTGGAGGACAGGGGACATGAGCAGTACTTC
CASSLEDRGHEQYF
>13|NA|TRBJ1-1|NA|TRBV19
TGTGCCAGCGCTTTAGGGGTCGGCACTGAAGCTTTCTTT
CASALGVGTEAFF
>18|TRBD1|TRBJ1-1|NA|TRBV6-2/TRBV6-3
TGTGCCAGCAGTCGACCGGGGACAGCACACAAAGAGAACACTGAAGCTTTCTTT
CASSRPGTAHKENTEAFF
>18|NA|TRBJ2-1|NA|TRBV7-3
TGTGCCAGCAGCTTAGGGGGCTCGGACTGGGGAGCCTACAATGAGCAGTTCTTC
CASSLGGSDWGAYNEQFF
>13|NA|TRBJ2-5|few|TRBV20-1
TGCAGTGCTCCCAGGGCCCCCGGGGAGACCCAGTACTTC
CSAPRAPGETQYF
>12|TRBD2|TRBJ2-7|NA|TRBV20-1
TGCAGTGCTATCGGGGGGGGCAATGAGCAGTACTTC
CSAIGGGNEQYF
>19|TRBD1|TRBJ2-3|NA|TRBV7-2
TGTGCCAGCAGCAAAAACAGGGGGCGACTTAACAGTGGCACAGATACGCAGTATTTT
CASSKNRGRLNSGTDTQYF
>17|NA|TRBJ2-7|NA|TRBV20-1
TGCAGTGCGCCTCCCACCGTCAGGACCCAGTCTCCCTACGAGCAGTACTTC
CSAPPTVRTQSPYEQYF
>12|NA|TRBJ2-2|NA|TRBV6-5
TGTGCCAGCAGTTATCGAAGGGGGGAGCTGTTTTTT
CASSYRRGELFF
>14|NA|TRBJ2-3|few|TRBV9
TGTGCCAGCAGCCCTCGGACAGGCACAGATACGCAGTATTTT
CASSPRTGTDTQYF
>14|NA|TRBJ2-5|NA|TRBV6-2/TRBV6-3
TGTGCCAGCAGACGGACCCTATCAGAGGAGACCCAGTACTTC
CASRRTLSEETQYF
>15|NA|TRBJ1-2|few|TRBV5-6
TGTGCCAGCAGCCCCCTCCAGTGGGGGGAAGATGGCTACACCTTC
CASSPLQWGEDGYTF